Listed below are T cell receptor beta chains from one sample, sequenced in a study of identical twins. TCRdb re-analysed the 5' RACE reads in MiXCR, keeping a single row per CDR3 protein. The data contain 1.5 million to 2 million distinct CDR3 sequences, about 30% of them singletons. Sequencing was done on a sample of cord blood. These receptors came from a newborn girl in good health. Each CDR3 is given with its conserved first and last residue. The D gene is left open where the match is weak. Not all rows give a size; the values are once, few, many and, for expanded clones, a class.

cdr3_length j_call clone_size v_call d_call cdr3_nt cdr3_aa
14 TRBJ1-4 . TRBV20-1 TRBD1 TGCAGTGCTAGTCGGGGACAGGGAGGGGAAAAACTGTTTTTT CSASRGQGGEKLFF
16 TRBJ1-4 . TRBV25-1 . TGTGCCGGCAGTGACTCAAGTAGGGCCACCAATGAAAAACTGTTTTTT CAGSDSSRATNEKLFF
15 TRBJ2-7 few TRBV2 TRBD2 TGTGCCAGCAGGAAACTAGCGAGCTCCTCCTACGAGCAGTACTTC CASRKLASSSYEQYF
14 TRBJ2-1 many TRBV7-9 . TGTGCCAGCAGCCCATCGGTCTCCTACAATGAGCAGTTCTTC CASSPSVSYNEQFF
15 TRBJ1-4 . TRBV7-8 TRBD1 TGTGCCAGCAGCCCGGACAGGGCTTCACGGGAAAAACTGTTTTTT CASSPDRASREKLFF
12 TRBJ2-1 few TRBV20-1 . TGCAGTGCCCCCGGACGCTTCAATGAGCAGTTCTTC CSAPGRFNEQFF
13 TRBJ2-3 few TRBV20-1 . TGCAGTGCTAGAGATTTAAAGGCAGATACGCAGTATTTT CSARDLKADTQYF
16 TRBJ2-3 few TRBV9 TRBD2 TGTGCCAGCAGCGTAGGGACTAGCGGGGGTTCAGATACGCAGTATTTT CASSVGTSGGSDTQYF
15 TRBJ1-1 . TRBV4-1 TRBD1 TGCGCCAGCAGCCAAGATCCGGGACAGGGCACTGAAGCTTTCTTT CASSQDPGQGTEAFF
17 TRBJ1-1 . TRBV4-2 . TGTGCCAGCAGCCAAGATGGTGGGGGGAGGCCGAACACTGAAGCTTTCTTT CASSQDGGGRPNTEAFF
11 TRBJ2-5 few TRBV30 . TGTGCCTGTAAGCTACTGGAGACCCAGTACTTC CACKLLETQYF
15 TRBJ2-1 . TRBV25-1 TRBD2 TGTGCCTCCCAAACGGCCAGCGGGAGGGTCGGTGAGCAGTTCTTC CASQTASGRVGEQFF
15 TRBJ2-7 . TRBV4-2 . TGTGCCAGCAGCCAGGCAACTAGCTACTACAATGAGCAGTACTTC CASSQATSYYNEQYF
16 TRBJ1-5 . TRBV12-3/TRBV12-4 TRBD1 TGTGCCAGCACCAAAATCCAGGGGGGCCTCAATCAGCCCCAGCATTTT CASTKIQGGLNQPQHF
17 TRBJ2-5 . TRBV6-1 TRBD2 TGTGCCACCATATTAAGGGGGACTAGCAGCTTACAAGAGACCCAGTACTTC CATILRGTSSLQETQYF
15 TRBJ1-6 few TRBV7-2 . TGTGCCAGCAGCTCACAGGGACTCTATAATTCACCCCTCCACTTT CASSSQGLYNSPLHF
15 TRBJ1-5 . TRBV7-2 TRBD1 TGTGCCAGCAGCTTAGTACAGGGGGCGGGACAGCCCCAGCATTTT CASSLVQGAGQPQHF
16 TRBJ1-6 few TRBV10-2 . TGCGCCAGCAGTGAGTCCCCCTCAGGGGAACAGTCACCCCTCCACTTT CASSESPSGEQSPLHF
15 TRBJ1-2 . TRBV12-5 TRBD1 TGTGCTAGTGGGCCTAGAACGGACAGGGCGGGCGGCTACACCTTC CASGPRTDRAGGYTF
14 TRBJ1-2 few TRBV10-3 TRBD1 TGTGCCATCAGTGCTCAGGGGGCATTATATGGCTACACCTTC CAISAQGALYGYTF
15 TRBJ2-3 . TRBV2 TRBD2 TGTGCCAGCATTGAGAGCGGGGCCTACACAGATACGCAGTATTTT CASIESGAYTDTQYF
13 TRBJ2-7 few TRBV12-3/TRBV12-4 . TGTGCCAGCAGTTTAGGCGCGATGTACGAGCAGTACTTC CASSLGAMYEQYF
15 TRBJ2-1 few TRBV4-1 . TGCGCCAGCAGCCATCCCCTTAGATCCTACAATGAGCAGTTCTTC CASSHPLRSYNEQFF
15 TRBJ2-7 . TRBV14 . TGTGCCAGCAGCCAAGTTCAGGGGTTCTCCTACGAGCAGTACTTC CASSQVQGFSYEQYF
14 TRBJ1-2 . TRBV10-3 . TGTGCCATCAGGCGGCAGGAACTGCCGTATGGCTACACCTTC CAIRRQELPYGYTF
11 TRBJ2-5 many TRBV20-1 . TGCAGTGCCTCGAAAGGGGAGACCCAGTACTTC CSASKGETQYF
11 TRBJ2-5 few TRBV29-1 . TGCAGCGTTGTGGGCGGGGAGGAGCAGTACTTC CSVVGGEEQYF
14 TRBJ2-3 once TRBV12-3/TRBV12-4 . TGTGCCAGCGTCTATAGCGGCAGCACAGATGCGCAGTATTTT CASVYSGSTDAQYF
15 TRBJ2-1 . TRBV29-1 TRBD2 TGCAGCGTTGAGGCCTTTGGCGGGGGGCTCTATGAGCAGTTCTTC CSVEAFGGGLYEQFF
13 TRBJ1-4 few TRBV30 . TGTGCCTGGAGTGCCTTGACGGGTGAAAAACTGTTTTTT CAWSALTGEKLFF
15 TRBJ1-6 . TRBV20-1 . TGCAGTGCTCCGCCTTCCGGGACAACGAATTCACCCCTCCACTTT CSAPPSGTTNSPLHF
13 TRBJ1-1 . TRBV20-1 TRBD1 TGCAGTGCTAGAGAAATCAGGGGGCCTGAAGCTTTCTTT CSAREIRGPEAFF
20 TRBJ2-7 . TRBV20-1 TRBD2 TGCAGTGCTAGTGATCACGGACTAGCGGGAGGCGACCGATCCTACAATGAGCAGTACTTC CSASDHGLAGGDRSYNEQYF
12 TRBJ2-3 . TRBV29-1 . TGCAGCGTTGAACTGCCGGGAGCGACGCAGTATTTT CSVELPGATQYF
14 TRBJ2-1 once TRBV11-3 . TGTGCCAGCAGCCCCTTTGCGGCTTACAATAAGCAGTTCTTC CASSPFAAYNKQFF
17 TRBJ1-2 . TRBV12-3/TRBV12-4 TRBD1 TGTGCCAGCAGACGGGGACAGGGTATGGCCGCCCACTATGGCTACACCTTC CASRRGQGMAAHYGYTF
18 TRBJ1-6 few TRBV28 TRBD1 TGTGCCAGCAGTTTACCCTACGACAGGGGTAGTGGTAATTCACCCCTCCACTTT CASSLPYDRGSGNSPLHF
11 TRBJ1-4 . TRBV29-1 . TGCAGCGTCCGGATTAATGAAAAACTGTTTTTT CSVRINEKLFF
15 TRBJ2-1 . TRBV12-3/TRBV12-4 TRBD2 TGTGCCAGCATCGGGACTAGCGGGGGGAAAGGTGAGCAGTTCTTC CASIGTSGGKGEQFF
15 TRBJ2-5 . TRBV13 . TGTGCCAGCAGCTTAGTCTCCAGCGGCCACAATGAGCAGTACTTC CASSLVSSGHNEQYF
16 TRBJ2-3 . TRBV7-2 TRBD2 TGTGCCAGCAGCTTAGCCGGGGGGGCCTTCACAGATACGCAGTATTTT CASSLAGGAFTDTQYF
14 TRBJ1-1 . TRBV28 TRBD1 TGTGCCAGCACCCAGACAGGGGGGGTGACTGAAGCTTTCTTT CASTQTGGVTEAFF
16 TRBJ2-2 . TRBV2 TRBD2 TGTGCCAGCAAACTAGCGGGGGGGCGAGGCACCGGGGAGCTGTTTTTT CASKLAGGRGTGELFF
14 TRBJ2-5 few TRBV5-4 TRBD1 TGTGCCAGCAGCCTACGGACAGGGTACGGGACCCAGTACTTC CASSLRTGYGTQYF
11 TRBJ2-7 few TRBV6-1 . TGTGCCAGTGGGCCCTTCGGAGAGCAGTACTTC CASGPFGEQYF
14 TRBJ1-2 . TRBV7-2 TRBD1 TGTGCCTGCAGCTTAGGGGGACAGCTCTATGGCTACACCTTC CACSLGGQLYGYTF
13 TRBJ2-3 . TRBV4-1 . TGCGCCAGCAGCCAAGAAGTCACAAAGGCGCAGTATTTT CASSQEVTKAQYF
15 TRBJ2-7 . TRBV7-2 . TGTGCCAGCAGCTTTAGACGGGGACCCACCTACGAGCAGTACTTC CASSFRRGPTYEQYF
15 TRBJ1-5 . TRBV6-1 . TGTGCCAGCAGTGCACAAAGACAGCGCAATCAGCCCCAGCATTTT CASSAQRQRNQPQHF
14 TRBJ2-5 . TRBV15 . TGTGCCACCAGCAGAAACAGGAGGGGGGAGACCCAGTACTTC CATSRNRRGETQYF
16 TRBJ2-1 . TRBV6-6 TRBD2 TGTGCCAACAGTTACTCGAGCGGGGGGGCTAGGGTTGAGCAGTTCTTC CANSYSSGGARVEQFF